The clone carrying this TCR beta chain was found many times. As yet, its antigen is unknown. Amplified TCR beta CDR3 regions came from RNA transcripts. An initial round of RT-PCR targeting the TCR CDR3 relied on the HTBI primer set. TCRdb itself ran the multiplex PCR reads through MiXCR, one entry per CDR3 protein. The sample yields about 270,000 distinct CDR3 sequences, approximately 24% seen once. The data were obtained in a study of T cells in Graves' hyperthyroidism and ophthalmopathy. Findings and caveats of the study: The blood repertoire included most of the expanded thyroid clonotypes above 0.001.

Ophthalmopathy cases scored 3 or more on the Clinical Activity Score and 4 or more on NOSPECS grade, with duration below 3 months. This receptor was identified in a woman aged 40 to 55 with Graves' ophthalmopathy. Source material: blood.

The CDR3 bases are TGTGCCAGCAGTTCCCCCCGGGTAGCCAAAAACATTCAGTACTTC. Amino acids: CASSSPRVAKNIQYF. The rearrangement uses TRBV6-5 and TRBJ2-4; D ambiguous. Trimming took 4 bases from V and 0 from J, leaving 10 bases between them. The CDR3 is made up of 15 amino acids. Germline-derived CDR1 and CDR2 are MNHEY and SVGAGI.